One and the same sample provided the 4 T cell receptor beta chains below, sequenced in a study of CD8 T cells in Susac syndrome (dated by TCRdb to between 2019 and 2020). The library was made by the immunoSEQ multiplex PCR assay. RNA was extracted with the RNeasy kit and about 0.5 to 1 ug was reverse transcribed using random hexamers. The public reads were reprocessed in TCRdb via fastp at Q25 and MiXCR, keeping in-frame beta chains. Every entry covers one CDR3 protein and lists the most common genes and DNA from its rows. Within this sample are around 200,000 distinct CDR3 sequences, with roughly 94% of them counted one time only. The leading ten clones occupy 0.082% of the sample. Specimen: CD4+ T cells from PBMCs. These receptors originate from a human donor with multiple sclerosis.

The chain employs TRBV25-1 and TRBJ2-7, with 9 positions matching TRBD1. Germline CDR1 and CDR2: MGHDK and SYGVNS. J lost 3 bases, V lost 6 bases, and 3 bases had no gene match. The CDR3 length is 13 residues. CDR3 residues: CASRGQGDYEQYF. The CDR3 DNA reads TGTGCCAGCAGGGGACAGGGTGACTACGAGCAGTACTTC.

The chain combines TRBV15 with TRBJ2-3; possible D gene TRBD2, 6 bases. V was pared by 5 bases and J by 0 bases, with 15 bases between. This CDR3 is built from 16 residues. Germline CDR1 is LNHNV and CDR2 is YYDKDF (reference sequence). CDR3 sequence (DNA): TGTGCCACCAGCCGGCGGCGGGGAGATAGCACAGATACGCAGTATTTT. Translating gives CATSRRRGDSTDTQYF.

The rearrangement uses TRBV24-1 and TRBJ2-1, with D hard to call. Germline V gene lookup returns CDR1 KGHDR and CDR2 SFDVKD. Trimming pared 3 bases from V and 14 bases from J, leaving 13 bases between. The CDR3 has 12 amino acids. CDR3: CATSDIKDRKFF. Here the CDR3 DNA reads TGTGCCACCAGTGATATCAAGGATAGGAAGTTCTTC.

The chain recombines TRBV6-6 with TRBJ1-6; D is perhaps TRBD1 (5 bases). V was clipped by 4 bases and J by 9 bases, with 10 bases between them. This CDR3 has 13 amino acids. The germline gives CDR1 MNHNY, CDR2 SVGAGI (reference sequence). The CDR3 nucleotides are TGTGCCAGCAGTTCCCAGGGACCTTCACCCCTCCACTTT. Amino acids: CASSSQGPSPLHF.